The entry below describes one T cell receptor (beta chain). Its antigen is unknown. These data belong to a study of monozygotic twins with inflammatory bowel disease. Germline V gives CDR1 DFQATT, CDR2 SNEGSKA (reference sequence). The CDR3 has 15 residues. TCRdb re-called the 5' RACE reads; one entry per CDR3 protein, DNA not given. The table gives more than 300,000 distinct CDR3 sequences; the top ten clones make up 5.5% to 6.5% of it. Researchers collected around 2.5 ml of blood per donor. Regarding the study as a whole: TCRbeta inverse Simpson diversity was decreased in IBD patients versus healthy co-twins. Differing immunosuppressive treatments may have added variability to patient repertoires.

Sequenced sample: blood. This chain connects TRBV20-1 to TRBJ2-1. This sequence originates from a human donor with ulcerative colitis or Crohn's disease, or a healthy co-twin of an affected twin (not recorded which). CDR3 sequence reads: CSGNSMTSSYNEQFF.